This passage covers 11 T cell receptor beta chains from one sample sequenced in a study of blood T cells in healthy people across ages. Next came a second PCR, run for about 6 to 12 cycles, which used a sample-barcoded 5' primer along with a J-beta primer mix. TCRdb used MiXCR to reprocess the 5' RACE reads, holding one entry per CDR3 protein. The profile shows hundreds of thousands of distinct CDR3 sequences, approximately 35% of them singletons. The sample consisted of blood. The receptors were gathered from a young man in good health.

The sample holds many counts of this clonotype. The chain recombines TRBV4-1 with TRBJ2-1, with D perhaps being TRBD1 or TRBD2 (5 bases each). The CDR3 extends over 16 amino acids. Per the germline V gene, CDR1 is MGHRA and CDR2 is YSYEKL. V dropped 1 base and J dropped 8 bases, with 18 bases sitting between them. The CDR3 loop reads CASSQGKGRLGDEQFF. The CDR3 DNA sequence: TGCGCCAGCAGCCAAGGAAAGGGCCGGTTGGGGGATGAGCAGTTCTTC.

CDR3 protein: CATSRDPPGLAKETQYF. As DNA, the CDR3 is TGTGCCACCAGCAGAGATCCCCCGGGACTAGCGAAAGAGACCCAGTACTTC. The genes are TRBV15 and TRBJ2-5; 10 nucleotides agree with TRBD2. Germline CDR1 is LNHNV and CDR2 is YYDKDF (reference sequence). CDR3 length: 17 residues. V shed 0 bases and J 3 bases; nucleotides not matched to a gene: 7.

This clonotype was observed at least ten times. This rearrangement joins TRBV12-3 or TRBV12-4 to TRBJ2-7; D not resolved. Trimming took 1 base from V and 6 from J, leaving 7 bases between them. This CDR3 is 12 amino acids long. The CDR3 spells CASSLVWGEQYF. The CDR3 DNA follows: TGTGCCAGCAGTTTAGTATGGGGCGAGCAGTACTTC.

This clonotype was seen only a few times. CDR3 DNA: TGTGCCAGCAGCGTAGTTTGGGACACTGAAGCTTTCTTT. Protein: CASSVVWDTEAFF. V and J are TRBV9 and TRBJ1-1; no clear D. The CDR3 runs to 13 residues. The germline CDR1 and CDR2 sequences are SGDLS and YYNGEE. Trimming took 0 bases from V and 3 from J, leaving 6 bases between them.

The sample holds many counts of this clonotype. The CDR3 here is CAISTSGQGYEQYF. In nucleotides, the CDR3 is TGTGCCATCAGCACTTCGGGACAGGGCTACGAGCAGTACTTC. The chain has TRBV10-3 and TRBJ2-7, with TRBD1 matching over 9 bases. The CDR3 loop spans 14 amino acids. Germline CDR1 is ENHRY and CDR2 is SYGVKD. The J segment lost 3 bases and the V segment lost 6 bases, leaving 6 bases of the junction unmatched.

This chain connects TRBV7-8 to TRBJ1-4, with a weak D call TRBD1 (5 bases). The V gene lost 4 bases and the J gene lost 4 bases, with 13 bases spanning the gap. The CDR3 is 15 amino acids. CDR1 is SGHVS and CDR2 is FQNEAQ in the germline V gene. Here the CDR3 DNA reads TGTGCCAGCAGCTCCGTGGGGCGTGTTAATGAAAAACTGTTTTTT. This gives the protein CASSSVGRVNEKLFF.

This clonotype is a singleton in its sample. V gene TRBV4-1 combines with J gene TRBJ2-3, with D unclear. Trimming shortened V by 1 base and J by 0 bases, and 11 bases separated the two germline ends. This CDR3 has 16 residues. Germline V lookup: CDR1 MGHRA, CDR2 YSYEKL. As DNA, the CDR3 is TGCGCCAGCAGCCAAGGGGATTTGTGGAGCACAGATACGCAGTATTTT. It translates to CASSQGDLWSTDTQYF.

This clonotype was seen a few times. This sequence joins TRBV5-1 and TRBJ2-5, with D maybe TRBD2 (5 bases). The V end lost 2 bases, the J end lost 7 bases, and 12 bases lay between the germline ends. This CDR3 spans 13 amino acids. CDR1 and CDR2 (germline): SGHRS, YFSETQ. CDR3 nucleotide sequence: TGCGCCAGCAGCTTTACTGCCGCGGGGACCCAGTACTTC. It is translated as CASSFTAAGTQYF.

In its sample, this clonotype was seen once. The rearrangement links TRBV12-3 or TRBV12-4 to TRBJ2-5; the D gene is possibly TRBD2 (5 bases). V was trimmed by 3 bases and J by 4 bases, leaving 12 bases between them. This CDR3 has 14 residues. Here the CDR3 DNA reads TGTGCCAGCAGTTTTGAATCGGACTCAGAGACCCAGTACTTC. Protein product: CASSFESDSETQYF.

This sequence joins TRBV7-8 and TRBJ1-5, with 7 nucleotides matching TRBD1. Germline lookup yields CDR1 SGHVS and CDR2 FQNEAQ. Trimming removed 5 bases from V and 2 bases from J; junction bases left unmatched: 9. The CDR3 length is 16 residues. The CDR3 sequence: CASSDGTAAGNQPQHF. The CDR3, as DNA: TGTGCCAGCAGCGACGGGACAGCGGCGGGCAATCAGCCCCAGCATTTT.

The chain uses TRBV20-1 and TRBJ2-7; 8 nucleotides agree with TRBD2. The germline V gene encodes CDR1 DFQATT and CDR2 SNEGSKA (reference sequence). Germline trimming cut 4 bases from V and 2 bases from J; bases unmatched to any gene: 4. The CDR3 spans 13 residues. Written as DNA, the CDR3 is TGCAGTGCTACCCAGCGGGAGCCCTACGAGCAGTACTTC. It is translated as CSATQREPYEQYF.